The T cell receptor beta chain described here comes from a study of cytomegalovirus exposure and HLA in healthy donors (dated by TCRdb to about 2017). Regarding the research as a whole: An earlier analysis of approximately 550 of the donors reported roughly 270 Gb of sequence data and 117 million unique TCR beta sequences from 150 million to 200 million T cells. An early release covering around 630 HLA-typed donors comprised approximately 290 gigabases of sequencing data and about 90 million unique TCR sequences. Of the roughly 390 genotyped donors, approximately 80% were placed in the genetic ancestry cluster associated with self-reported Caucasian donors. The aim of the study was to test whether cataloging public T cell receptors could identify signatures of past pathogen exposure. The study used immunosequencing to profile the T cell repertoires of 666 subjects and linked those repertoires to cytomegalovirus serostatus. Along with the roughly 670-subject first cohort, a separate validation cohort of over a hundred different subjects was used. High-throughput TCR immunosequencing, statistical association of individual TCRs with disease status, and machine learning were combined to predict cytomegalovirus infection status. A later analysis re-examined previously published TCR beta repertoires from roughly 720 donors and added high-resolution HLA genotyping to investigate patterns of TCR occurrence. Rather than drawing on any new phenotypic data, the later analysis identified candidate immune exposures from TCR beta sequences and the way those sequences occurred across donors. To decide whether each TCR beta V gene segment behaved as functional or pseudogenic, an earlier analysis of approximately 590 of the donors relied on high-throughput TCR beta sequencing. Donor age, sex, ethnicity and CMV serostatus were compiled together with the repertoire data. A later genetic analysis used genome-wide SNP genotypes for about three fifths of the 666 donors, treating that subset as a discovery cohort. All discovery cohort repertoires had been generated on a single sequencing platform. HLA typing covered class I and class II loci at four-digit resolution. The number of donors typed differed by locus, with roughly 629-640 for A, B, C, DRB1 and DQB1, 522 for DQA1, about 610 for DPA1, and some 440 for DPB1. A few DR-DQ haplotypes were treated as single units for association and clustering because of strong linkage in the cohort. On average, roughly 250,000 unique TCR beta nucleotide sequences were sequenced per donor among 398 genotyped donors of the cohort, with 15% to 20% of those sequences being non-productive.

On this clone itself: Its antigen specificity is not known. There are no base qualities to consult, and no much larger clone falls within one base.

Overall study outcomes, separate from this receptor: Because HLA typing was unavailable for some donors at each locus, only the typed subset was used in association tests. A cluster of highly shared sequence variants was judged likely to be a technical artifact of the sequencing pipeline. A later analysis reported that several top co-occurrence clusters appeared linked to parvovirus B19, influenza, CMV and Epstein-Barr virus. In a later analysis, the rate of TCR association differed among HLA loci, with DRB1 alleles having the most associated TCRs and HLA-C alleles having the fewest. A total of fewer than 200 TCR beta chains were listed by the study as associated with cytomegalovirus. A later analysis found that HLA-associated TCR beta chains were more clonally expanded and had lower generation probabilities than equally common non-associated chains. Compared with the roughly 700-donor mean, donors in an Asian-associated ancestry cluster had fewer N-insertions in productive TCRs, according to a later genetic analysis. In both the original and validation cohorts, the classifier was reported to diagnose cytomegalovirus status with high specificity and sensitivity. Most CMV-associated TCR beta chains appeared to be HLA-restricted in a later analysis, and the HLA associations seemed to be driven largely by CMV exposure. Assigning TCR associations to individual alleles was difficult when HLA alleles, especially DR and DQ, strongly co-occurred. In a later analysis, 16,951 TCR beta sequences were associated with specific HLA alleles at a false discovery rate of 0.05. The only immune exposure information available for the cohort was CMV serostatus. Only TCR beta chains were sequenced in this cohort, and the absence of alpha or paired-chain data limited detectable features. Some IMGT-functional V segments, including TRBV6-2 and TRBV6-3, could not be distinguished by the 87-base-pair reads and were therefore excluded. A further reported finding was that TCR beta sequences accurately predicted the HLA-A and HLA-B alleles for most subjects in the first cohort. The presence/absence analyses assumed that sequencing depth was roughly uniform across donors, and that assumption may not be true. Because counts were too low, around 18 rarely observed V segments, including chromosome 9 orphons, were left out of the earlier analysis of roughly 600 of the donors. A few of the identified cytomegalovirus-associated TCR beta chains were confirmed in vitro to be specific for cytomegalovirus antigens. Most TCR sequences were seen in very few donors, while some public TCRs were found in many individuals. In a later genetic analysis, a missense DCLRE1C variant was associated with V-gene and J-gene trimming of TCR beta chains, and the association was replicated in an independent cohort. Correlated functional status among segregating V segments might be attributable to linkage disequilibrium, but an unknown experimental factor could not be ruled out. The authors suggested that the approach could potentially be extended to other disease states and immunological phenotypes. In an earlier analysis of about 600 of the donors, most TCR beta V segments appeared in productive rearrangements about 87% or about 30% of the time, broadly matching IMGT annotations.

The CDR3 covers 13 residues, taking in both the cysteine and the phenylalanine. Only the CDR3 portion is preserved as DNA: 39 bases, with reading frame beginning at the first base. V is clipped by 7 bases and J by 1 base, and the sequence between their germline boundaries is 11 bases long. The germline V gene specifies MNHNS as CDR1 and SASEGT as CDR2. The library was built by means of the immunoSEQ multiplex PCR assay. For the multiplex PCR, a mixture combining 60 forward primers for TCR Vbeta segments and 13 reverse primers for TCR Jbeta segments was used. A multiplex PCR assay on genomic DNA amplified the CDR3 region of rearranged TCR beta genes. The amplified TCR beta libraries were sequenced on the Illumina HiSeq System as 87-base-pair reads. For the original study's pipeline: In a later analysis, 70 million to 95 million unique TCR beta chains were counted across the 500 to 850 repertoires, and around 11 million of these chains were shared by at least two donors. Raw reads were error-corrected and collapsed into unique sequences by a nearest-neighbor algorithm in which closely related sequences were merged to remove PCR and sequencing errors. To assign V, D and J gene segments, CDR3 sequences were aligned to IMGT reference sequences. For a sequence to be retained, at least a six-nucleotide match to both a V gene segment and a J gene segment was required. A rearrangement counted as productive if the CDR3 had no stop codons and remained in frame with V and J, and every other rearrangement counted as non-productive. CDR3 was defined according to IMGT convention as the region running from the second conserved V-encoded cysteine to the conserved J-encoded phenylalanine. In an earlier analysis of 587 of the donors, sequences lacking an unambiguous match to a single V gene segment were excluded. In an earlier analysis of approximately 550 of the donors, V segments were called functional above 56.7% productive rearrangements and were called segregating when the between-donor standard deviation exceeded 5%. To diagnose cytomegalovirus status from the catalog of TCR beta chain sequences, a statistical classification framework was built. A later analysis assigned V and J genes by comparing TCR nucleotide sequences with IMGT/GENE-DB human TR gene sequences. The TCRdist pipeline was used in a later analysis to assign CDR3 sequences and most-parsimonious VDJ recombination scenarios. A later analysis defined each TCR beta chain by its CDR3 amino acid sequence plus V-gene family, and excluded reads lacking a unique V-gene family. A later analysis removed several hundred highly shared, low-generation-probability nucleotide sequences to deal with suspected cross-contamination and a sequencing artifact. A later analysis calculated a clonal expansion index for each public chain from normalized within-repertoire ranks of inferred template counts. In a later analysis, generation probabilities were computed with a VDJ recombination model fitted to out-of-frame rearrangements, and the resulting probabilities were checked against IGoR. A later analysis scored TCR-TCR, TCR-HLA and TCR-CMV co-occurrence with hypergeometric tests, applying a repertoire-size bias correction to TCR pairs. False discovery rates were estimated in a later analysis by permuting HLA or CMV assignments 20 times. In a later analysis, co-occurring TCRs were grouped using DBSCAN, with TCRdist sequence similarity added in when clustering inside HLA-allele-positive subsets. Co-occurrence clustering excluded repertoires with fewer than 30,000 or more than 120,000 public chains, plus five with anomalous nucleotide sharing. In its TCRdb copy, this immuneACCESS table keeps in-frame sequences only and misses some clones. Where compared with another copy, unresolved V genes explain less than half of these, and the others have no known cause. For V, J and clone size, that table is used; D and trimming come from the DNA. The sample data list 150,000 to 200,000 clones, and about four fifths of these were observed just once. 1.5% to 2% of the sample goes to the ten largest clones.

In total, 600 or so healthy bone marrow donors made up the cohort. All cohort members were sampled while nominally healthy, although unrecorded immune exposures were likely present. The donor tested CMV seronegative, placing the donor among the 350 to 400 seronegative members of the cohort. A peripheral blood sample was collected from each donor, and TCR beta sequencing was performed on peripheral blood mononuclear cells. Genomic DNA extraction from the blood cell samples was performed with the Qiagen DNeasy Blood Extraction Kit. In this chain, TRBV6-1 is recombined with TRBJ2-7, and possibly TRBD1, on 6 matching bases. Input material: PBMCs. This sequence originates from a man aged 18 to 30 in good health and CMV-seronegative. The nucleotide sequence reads TGTGCCAGCAACCGGGACACATCCTACGAGCAGTACTTC. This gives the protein CASNRDTSYEQYF.